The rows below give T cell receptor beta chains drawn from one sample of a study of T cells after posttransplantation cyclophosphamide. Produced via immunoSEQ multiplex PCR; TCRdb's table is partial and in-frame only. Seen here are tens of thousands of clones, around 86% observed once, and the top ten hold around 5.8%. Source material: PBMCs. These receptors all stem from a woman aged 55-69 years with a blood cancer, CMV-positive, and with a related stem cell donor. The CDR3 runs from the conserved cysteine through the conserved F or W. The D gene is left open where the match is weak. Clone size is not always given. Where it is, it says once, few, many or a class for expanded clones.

CDR3 DNA: TGTGCCAGCAGCCTCAGTCCCTCTAGCACAGATACGCAGTATTTT
CDR3 protein: CASSLSPSSTDTQYF
D gene: .
V gene: TRBV5-6
clone size: .
J gene: TRBJ2-3

CDR3 DNA: TGCGCCAGCAGCTTTTCCCTTCCAGGACAGCACAATGAGCAGTTCTTC
CDR3 protein: CASSFSLPGQHNEQFF
D gene: .
V gene: TRBV5-1
clone size: once
J gene: TRBJ2-1

CDR3 DNA: TGCGCCAGCATGGCTAGCGGGAGCACCGGGGAGCTGTTTTTT
CDR3 protein: CASMASGSTGELFF
D gene: TRBD2
V gene: TRBV10-1
clone size: .
J gene: TRBJ2-2

CDR3 DNA: TGTGCCAGCAGCCCGCGCCGGGACAGGGGGCCCTACGAGCAGTACTTC
CDR3 protein: CASSPRRDRGPYEQYF
D gene: TRBD1
V gene: TRBV7-9
clone size: .
J gene: TRBJ2-7

CDR3 DNA: TGTGCCAGCAGCTTTGGGGGACAGGGGGCATCCGAGCAGTACTTC
CDR3 protein: CASSFGGQGASEQYF
D gene: TRBD1
V gene: TRBV11-2
clone size: once
J gene: TRBJ2-7

CDR3 DNA: TGTGCCAGTAGTACGAGGCAGGGGCGAGGGACTAGCGGATCTCTAACCTACGAGCAGTACTTC
CDR3 protein: CASSTRQGRGTSGSLTYEQYF
D gene: TRBD2
V gene: TRBV19
clone size: .
J gene: TRBJ2-7

CDR3 DNA: TGTGCCAGCAGACCTGGACAGGGAAATGAGCAGTTCTTC
CDR3 protein: CASRPGQGNEQFF
D gene: TRBD1
V gene: TRBV6-5
clone size: .
J gene: TRBJ2-1

CDR3 DNA: TGTGCCTGGAGTCGAGGGGGCGGGGGCACAGATACGCAGTATTTT
CDR3 protein: CAWSRGGGGTDTQYF
D gene: .
V gene: TRBV30
clone size: .
J gene: TRBJ2-3

CDR3 DNA: TGTGCCAGCAGCTTAAGGCATTTTAGCGGGAGGAGTCCAGATACGCAGTATTTT
CDR3 protein: CASSLRHFSGRSPDTQYF
D gene: TRBD2
V gene: TRBV7-8
clone size: .
J gene: TRBJ2-3

CDR3 DNA: TGTGCCAGTAGCGGACAGGGCTTGGGTCAGCCCCAGCATTTT
CDR3 protein: CASSGQGLGQPQHF
D gene: TRBD1
V gene: TRBV19
clone size: .
J gene: TRBJ1-5

CDR3 DNA: TGTGCCAGCAGCTTAGAGCGCGGGAAAGGTTCACCCCTCCACTTT
CDR3 protein: CASSLERGKGSPLHF
D gene: .
V gene: TRBV7-9
clone size: .
J gene: TRBJ1-6

CDR3 DNA: TGTGCCAGCAGCCGAGCATTCTCAAGCTACGAGCAGTACTTC
CDR3 protein: CASSRAFSSYEQYF
D gene: .
V gene: TRBV5-4
clone size: .
J gene: TRBJ2-7

CDR3 DNA: TGTGCCAGCAGCTTACGGACTAGCGGGAGGGCCTCGGGGTACGAGCAGTACTTC
CDR3 protein: CASSLRTSGRASGYEQYF
D gene: TRBD2
V gene: TRBV5-4
clone size: .
J gene: TRBJ2-7

CDR3 DNA: TGTGCCAGCTCACCACTCAGAAACACCGGGGAGCTGTTTTTT
CDR3 protein: CASSPLRNTGELFF
D gene: .
V gene: TRBV18
clone size: .
J gene: TRBJ2-2

CDR3 DNA: TGTGCTAGTGGTTTGAGGGGCACCAACACTGAAGCTTTCTTT
CDR3 protein: CASGLRGTNTEAFF
D gene: .
V gene: TRBV12-5
clone size: .
J gene: TRBJ1-1

CDR3 DNA: TGTGCCAGCAGCTTAGGTCGGGACAGAGCGAAGCCCCAGCATTTT
CDR3 protein: CASSLGRDRAKPQHF
D gene: TRBD1
V gene: TRBV7-8
clone size: once
J gene: TRBJ1-5

CDR3 DNA: TGTGCCACCTCTAGCGGGAGGAGGGCCCGGTTGGGAGCCCAGTACTTC
CDR3 protein: CATSSGRRARLGAQYF
D gene: TRBD2
V gene: TRBV15
clone size: .
J gene: TRBJ2-5

CDR3 DNA: TGCGCCAGCAGCCAAGTGGATACAGGGTATAGCACAGATACGCAGTATTTT
CDR3 protein: CASSQVDTGYSTDTQYF
D gene: .
V gene: TRBV4-1
clone size: .
J gene: TRBJ2-3

CDR3 DNA: TGTGCCACCAGGGGGAGCGGGAGTTCAGATACGCAGTATTTT
CDR3 protein: CATRGSGSSDTQYF
D gene: .
V gene: TRBV6-6
clone size: .
J gene: TRBJ2-3

CDR3 DNA: TGTGCCAGCAGGAGGTCGGGGGAGAGCTCTGGGGCCAACGTCCTGACTTTC
CDR3 protein: CASRRSGESSGANVLTF
D gene: .
V gene: TRBV2
clone size: .
J gene: TRBJ2-6

CDR3 DNA: TGTGCCAGCAGCTGGACAGGACCTTACGAGCAGTACTTC
CDR3 protein: CASSWTGPYEQYF
D gene: TRBD1
V gene: TRBV5-5
clone size: few
J gene: TRBJ2-7

CDR3 DNA: TGTGCCAGCAGCCCTCTAGCGGGAGCCTTCACAGATACGCAGTATTTT
CDR3 protein: CASSPLAGAFTDTQYF
D gene: TRBD2
V gene: TRBV5-5
clone size: .
J gene: TRBJ2-3

CDR3 DNA: TGTGCCAGCAGGCTGGACAGGGGGGACGAAAAACTGTTTTTT
CDR3 protein: CASRLDRGDEKLFF
D gene: TRBD1
V gene: TRBV5-4
clone size: few
J gene: TRBJ1-4

CDR3 DNA: TGTGCCAGCAGAAGTCGGGACAGGGTTAACTATGGCTACACCTTC
CDR3 protein: CASRSRDRVNYGYTF
D gene: TRBD1
V gene: TRBV6-1
clone size: once
J gene: TRBJ1-2

CDR3 DNA: TGTGCCAGCAAGGAAAGGTCGGGGGGGGAGACCCAGTACTTC
CDR3 protein: CASKERSGGETQYF
D gene: TRBD2
V gene: TRBV2
clone size: few
J gene: TRBJ2-5

CDR3 DNA: TGTGCCTGGAGTGTAAGCGGAAACACCATATATTTT
CDR3 protein: CAWSVSGNTIYF
D gene: .
V gene: TRBV30
clone size: .
J gene: TRBJ1-3

CDR3 DNA: TGTGCCATCCGGGGACTAGCGGGAGAACTTACGCAGTATTTT
CDR3 protein: CAIRGLAGELTQYF
D gene: TRBD2
V gene: TRBV6-1
clone size: .
J gene: TRBJ2-3

CDR3 DNA: TGTGCCTGTAGGGACAGAATGAACACTGAAGCTTTCTTT
CDR3 protein: CACRDRMNTEAFF
D gene: TRBD1
V gene: TRBV30
clone size: .
J gene: TRBJ1-1

CDR3 DNA: TGTGCCAGCAACAACGGGAGGGGGCGGACCGGGGAGCTGTTTTTT
CDR3 protein: CASNNGRGRTGELFF
D gene: .
V gene: TRBV6-5
clone size: once
J gene: TRBJ2-2

CDR3 DNA: TGTGCCAGCAAGAGGGCCAACTATGGCTACACCTTC
CDR3 protein: CASKRANYGYTF
D gene: .
V gene: TRBV6-5
clone size: .
J gene: TRBJ1-2

CDR3 DNA: TGTGCCAGCAGCTTAGTCCAGTACAATGAGCAGTTCTTC
CDR3 protein: CASSLVQYNEQFF
D gene: .
V gene: TRBV7-3
clone size: .
J gene: TRBJ2-1

CDR3 DNA: TGTGCCAGCAGCTTATCGGAGAGCACTGAAGCTTTCTTT
CDR3 protein: CASSLSESTEAFF
D gene: .
V gene: TRBV7-9
clone size: .
J gene: TRBJ1-1

CDR3 DNA: TGTGCCAGCAGCCGAGGGGATACGCAGTATTTT
CDR3 protein: CASSRGDTQYF
D gene: .
V gene: TRBV7-9
clone size: .
J gene: TRBJ2-3

CDR3 DNA: TGCGCCAGCGGACTTTATAGGAACACTGAAGCTTTCTTT
CDR3 protein: CASGLYRNTEAFF
D gene: .
V gene: TRBV5-1
clone size: .
J gene: TRBJ1-1

CDR3 DNA: TGTGCCAGCAGTCCGACTGCACTGGCGGGGGGCTACACCTTC
CDR3 protein: CASSPTALAGGYTF
D gene: .
V gene: TRBV6-5
clone size: .
J gene: TRBJ1-2

CDR3 DNA: TGTGCCTGGAGCGGGACTATTTCCTACGAGCAGTACTTC
CDR3 protein: CAWSGTISYEQYF
D gene: TRBD2
V gene: TRBV30
clone size: .
J gene: TRBJ2-7

CDR3 DNA: TGTGCCAGCAGCTACAGGGTTAACTATGGCTACACCTTC
CDR3 protein: CASSYRVNYGYTF
D gene: .
V gene: TRBV2
clone size: once
J gene: TRBJ1-2

CDR3 DNA: TGTGCCAGCAGTTACGGCGGAGACTCTGGAAACACCATATATTTT
CDR3 protein: CASSYGGDSGNTIYF
D gene: .
V gene: TRBV6-5
clone size: .
J gene: TRBJ1-3

CDR3 DNA: TGTGCCAGCTCACCGGACAGGGTCCAAGGCTACACCTTC
CDR3 protein: CASSPDRVQGYTF
D gene: TRBD1
V gene: TRBV18
clone size: .
J gene: TRBJ1-2

CDR3 DNA: TGTGCCAGTAGCCCAGACCAGGGGCTACTTAACTATGGCTACACCTTC
CDR3 protein: CASSPDQGLLNYGYTF
D gene: .
V gene: TRBV19
clone size: .
J gene: TRBJ1-2

CDR3 DNA: TGTGCCAGCAGGGACGGACAGGGACGGCAGCCCCAGCATTTT
CDR3 protein: CASRDGQGRQPQHF
D gene: TRBD1
V gene: TRBV6-5
clone size: .
J gene: TRBJ1-5

CDR3 DNA: TGTGCCAGCAGCTTGGACAGTCTACACACTGAAGCTTTCTTT
CDR3 protein: CASSLDSLHTEAFF
D gene: .
V gene: TRBV5-4
clone size: .
J gene: TRBJ1-1

CDR3 DNA: TGTGCCAGCAGCGTGGGACAGACCTACGAGCAGTACTTC
CDR3 protein: CASSVGQTYEQYF
D gene: TRBD1
V gene: TRBV11-3
clone size: .
J gene: TRBJ2-7

CDR3 DNA: TGTGCCAGCAGTGAACCCCACAGTCCCAATCAGCCCCAGCATTTT
CDR3 protein: CASSEPHSPNQPQHF
D gene: .
V gene: TRBV25-1
clone size: .
J gene: TRBJ1-5

CDR3 DNA: TGTGCCATCAGTCAACGGGAAAAAGTTAACTATGGCTACACCTTC
CDR3 protein: CAISQREKVNYGYTF
D gene: .
V gene: TRBV10-3
clone size: .
J gene: TRBJ1-2

CDR3 DNA: TGTGCCAGTAGTATAACCCGGGGAGCGGGTACGCAGTATTTT
CDR3 protein: CASSITRGAGTQYF
D gene: .
V gene: TRBV19
clone size: .
J gene: TRBJ2-3

CDR3 DNA: TGTGCCACTACGGATCAGACAGCGGGGGCCTACGAGCAGTACTTC
CDR3 protein: CATTDQTAGAYEQYF
D gene: TRBD2
V gene: TRBV19
clone size: .
J gene: TRBJ2-7

CDR3 DNA: TGTGCCAGCAGCTTAGGCGGGACTAGCGGGTTCTTC
CDR3 protein: CASSLGGTSGFF
D gene: TRBD2
V gene: TRBV11-2
clone size: .
J gene: TRBJ2-1

CDR3 DNA: TGTGCCAGTCGCCGGAGCCCTCTTGTCTCCTACGAGCAGTACTTC
CDR3 protein: CASRRSPLVSYEQYF
D gene: .
V gene: TRBV6-5
clone size: .
J gene: TRBJ2-7

CDR3 DNA: TGTGCCAGCAGCCCCTACTTCTCTGGCTACACCTTC
CDR3 protein: CASSPYFSGYTF
D gene: .
V gene: TRBV7-2
clone size: once
J gene: TRBJ1-2

CDR3 DNA: TGTGCCATCACCCTCGAGGCAGGGAACTATGGCTACACCTTC
CDR3 protein: CAITLEAGNYGYTF
D gene: .
V gene: TRBV10-3
clone size: .
J gene: TRBJ1-2

CDR3 DNA: TGTGCCAGCAGCTTGGTGGGCAGGTCCTACGAGCAGTACTTC
CDR3 protein: CASSLVGRSYEQYF
D gene: .
V gene: TRBV5-5
clone size: once
J gene: TRBJ2-7

CDR3 DNA: TGTGCTAGTGGTTTGTCAGGCCTCGTTGAGCAGTTCTTC
CDR3 protein: CASGLSGLVEQFF
D gene: .
V gene: TRBV12-5
clone size: few
J gene: TRBJ2-1

CDR3 DNA: TGTGCCAGTAACCCCATTGGGGGGGGCATCGGCAATCAGCCCCAGCATTTT
CDR3 protein: CASNPIGGGIGNQPQHF
D gene: .
V gene: TRBV19
clone size: few
J gene: TRBJ1-5

CDR3 DNA: TGTGCCAGCAGTCGGACTAGCGGGAGTCGGAATGGGCAGTTCTTC
CDR3 protein: CASSRTSGSRNGQFF
D gene: TRBD2
V gene: TRBV6-5
clone size: .
J gene: TRBJ2-1

CDR3 DNA: TGTGCCACCAGCAACCCACCCGGGACTGAAGCTTTCTTT
CDR3 protein: CATSNPPGTEAFF
D gene: .
V gene: TRBV15
clone size: .
J gene: TRBJ1-1

CDR3 DNA: TGTGCCAGCAGCCCCCCCCGGACAGGGAAGGTCCACGAGCAGTACTTC
CDR3 protein: CASSPPRTGKVHEQYF
D gene: TRBD1
V gene: TRBV7-9
clone size: once
J gene: TRBJ2-7

CDR3 DNA: TGTGCCAGCAGCTTATTAGCGGGAGCGGGGTACAATGAGCAGTTCTTC
CDR3 protein: CASSLLAGAGYNEQFF
D gene: TRBD2
V gene: TRBV7-8
clone size: .
J gene: TRBJ2-1